Below are 2 T cell receptor beta chains sequenced from a single sample in a study of cytomegalovirus exposure and HLA in healthy donors. 13 Jbeta primers and 60 Vbeta primers were used for the PCR. The data were produced by immunoSEQ multiplex PCR, yet TCRdb's version contains in-frame clones alone and is incomplete. The sample lists 180,000 or so clones; 82% were seen once. The sample consisted of PBMCs. The receptor source for this set is a male donor in good health and CMV-seronegative.

This clone has a handful of counts. The chain joins TRBV27 to TRBJ2-7; D perhaps matches TRBD1 (6 bases). The CDR3 extends over 13 amino acids. Germline V gives CDR1 MNHEY, CDR2 SMNVEV (reference sequence). The ends were cut back, 3 bases at V and 2 bases at J, with 8 bases in the middle. In DNA form, the CDR3 reads TGTGCCAGCAGTTTTGGGGACACCTACGAGCAGTACTTC. This gives the protein CASSFGDTYEQYF.

CDR3 in DNA: TGTGCCAGCAGTGGACAGGGTGTCGGTGAAGCTTTCTTT. Translating gives CASSGQGVGEAFF. The chain combines TRBV6-1 with TRBJ1-1; 7 positions agree with TRBD1. CDR3 size: 13 residues. J lost 7 bases, V lost 4 bases, and 6 bases had no gene match. From germline, CDR1 is MNHNS and CDR2 SASEGT.